The 6 T cell receptor beta chains presented below share a single source sample, sequenced in a study of blood T cell repertoires in COVID-19. Only in-frame clones appear in the TCRdb table, and some are missing; sequencing was by immunoSEQ multiplex PCR. Among 92,000 or so clones listed, roughly 78% were seen once. Sequences were obtained from peripheral blood. The receptors derive from an elderly woman with acute or convalescent COVID-19.

The chain employs TRBV2 and TRBJ1-5; unclear D gene. Per the germline V gene, CDR1 is SNHLY and CDR2 is FYNNEI. Trimming left V 7 bases short and J 7 bases short, with 14 bases between. This CDR3 has 13 amino acids. CDR3 protein: CASTSPPGQPQHF. The CDR3 DNA follows: TGTGCCAGCACCTCCCCCCCGGGGCAGCCCCAGCATTTT.

V gene TRBV28 combines with J gene TRBJ2-7; D perhaps matches TRBD1 (6 bases). The CDR3 is 16 amino acids. V was clipped by 3 bases and J by 2 bases, with 17 bases between them. Germline lookup yields CDR1 MDHEN and CDR2 SYDVKM. CDR3 bases: TGTGCCAGCAGTTTTCAATCAGGGGACGCACCCTACGAGCAGTACTTC. Translation: CASSFQSGDAPYEQYF. Full variable domain (outside the CDR3, taken from reference TRBV28 and TRBJ2-7): DVKVTQSSRYLVKRTGEKVFLECVQDMDHENMFWYRQDPGLGLRLIYFSYDVKMKEKGDIPEGYSVSREKKERFSLILESASTNQTSMYLCASSFQSGDAPYEQYFGPGTRLTVT.

This clone was seen a few times. V gene TRBV6-2 or TRBV6-3 combines with J gene TRBJ1-2; TRBD1 is a possible D gene (5 bases). Germline V gene data show CDR1 as MNHEY and CDR2 as SVGEGT. The V gene lost 6 bases and the J gene lost 4 bases, with 18 bases spanning the gap. The CDR3 spans 15 residues. CDR3 coding DNA: TGTGCCAGCAGCCTATTTGACAGTTCTTTCTATGGCTACACCTTC. This sequence encodes CASSLFDSSFYGYTF.

The rearrangement uses TRBV5-1 and TRBJ1-1, with 10 bases identical to TRBD1. Germline trimming cut 0 bases from V and 2 bases from J; bases unmatched to any gene: 10. This CDR3 spans 18 amino acids. Germline V gene lookup returns CDR1 SGHRS and CDR2 YFSETQ. The CDR3 spells CASSLVGTGVSINTEAFF. As DNA, the CDR3 is TGCGCCAGCAGCTTGGTCGGGACAGGGGTCTCGATTAACACTGAAGCTTTCTTT.

The chain carries TRBV5-1 and TRBJ1-3; 7 nucleotides align to TRBD1. Per the germline V gene, CDR1 is SGHRS and CDR2 is YFSETQ. With V trimmed by 4 bases and J by 4 bases, 2 bases remained unmatched. This CDR3 is built from 13 residues. CDR3 sequence (DNA): TGCGCCAGCAGCCCGGACAGGGGAAACACCATATATTTT. Translated: CASSPDRGNTIYF.

The sample holds one count of this clone. This chain links TRBV30 with TRBJ2-1, with 13 bases matching TRBD2. After removal of 2 bases from V and 6 bases from J, the junction contained 4 bases not matched to a gene. CDR3 length: 15 amino acids. Germline V gene data show CDR1 as GTSNPN and CDR2 as SVGIG (reference sequence). The DNA for the CDR3 is TGTGCCTGGAGTACAACTAGCGGGGGGGCCAATGAGCAGTTCTTC. Its protein product is CAWSTTSGGANEQFF.